This paragraph covers one TCR beta chain sequence. What it recognizes is unknown. The sample comes from a study of shared clonotypes between healthy human individuals. The V end lost 5 bases, the J end lost 4 bases, and 14 bases lay between the germline ends. Germline loops: CDR1 GTSNPN, CDR2 SVGIG (reference sequence). The CDR3 runs 13 residues. Study-wide findings and caveats: Investigators collected only blood, and repertoires in tissues likely differ.

Bulk PBMC genomic DNA spanned ten immunoSEQ deep plates. Assay: immunoSEQ multiplex PCR; the TCRdb copy retains only in-frame clones and omits some. Of some 470,000 clones listed, about 82% are singletons. J is TRBJ1-1 and V is TRBV30, with D possibly matching TRBD1 (5 bases). This clonotype was obtained from a woman aged 40 to 55 in good health. Some clones in this sample may be carry-over from other donors' samples. Sequencing was performed on PBMCs. In DNA form, the CDR3 reads TGTGCCTGGCGGAGGGGAGAGGCCACTGAAGCTTTCTTT. Protein: CAWRRGEATEAFF.